These T cell receptor beta chains were read from a single sample in a study of neurological immune-mediated disorders. One entry per CDR3 protein, called by TCRdb with MiXCR from the 5' RACE reads. The sample has about 66,000 distinct CDR3 sequences; around 4.2% are singletons. The material sequenced was PBMCs. These receptors all stem from a man under 40 with multiple sclerosis. Each CDR3 is given with its conserved first and last residue. Fields, in order: CDR3 DNA, CDR3 protein, D gene, J gene, V gene, clone size, CDR3 length. D genes are given only for firm matches. The size field reads how often the clone was seen (once, few, many) or a class if it is expanded.

TGTGCCAGCAGCACCTACCAAGGCGAACGGGCCTACGAGCAGTACTTC,CASSTYQGERAYEQYF,NA,TRBJ2-7,TRBV7-9,many,16
TGTGCCAGCAGTTTAGGGACAGGAGGGGGGCCATATTATGGCTACACCTTC,CASSLGTGGGPYYGYTF,TRBD1,TRBJ1-2,TRBV27,many,17
TGCAGCGTTCTCCAGGGTGGTAGTAGCAATCAGCCCCAGCATTTT,CSVLQGGSSNQPQHF,NA,TRBJ1-5,TRBV29-1,many,15
TGTGCCAGCAGCACCCATACGAGCACTGAAGCTTTCTTT,CASSTHTSTEAFF,NA,TRBJ1-1,TRBV9,many,13
TGTGCCAGCAGTTCGGCTTCGGCAGGGAGCTCCTACGAGCAGTACTTC,CASSSASAGSSYEQYF,NA,TRBJ2-7,TRBV6-2/TRBV6-3,many,16
TGCGCCAGCAGCTTTGGAATGGGGGGCCAAGAGACCCAGTACTTC,CASSFGMGGQETQYF,NA,TRBJ2-5,TRBV5-1,few,15
TGTGCCAGCAGCCCCACGGGGAACTATGGCTACACCTTC,CASSPTGNYGYTF,NA,TRBJ1-2,TRBV7-6,many,13
TGCGCCAGCAGCCAGGGACTAGGCCGGAATGAGCAGTTCTTC,CASSQGLGRNEQFF,TRBD2,TRBJ2-1,TRBV5-1,many,14
TGTGCCAGCAGCTCCTCGACAGGACCCTCTGGAAACACCATATATTTT,CASSSSTGPSGNTIYF,NA,TRBJ1-3,TRBV7-2,many,16
TGTGCCAGCCACAGGGGGCTGGACACTGAAGCTTTCTTT,CASHRGLDTEAFF,TRBD1,TRBJ1-1,TRBV6-6,many,13